Below, 23 T cell receptor beta chains from the same sample are listed, as sequenced in a study of CD8 T cells in ankylosing spondylitis. TCRdb analysed the 5' RACE reads with MiXCR anew, one entry per CDR3 protein. The profile covers a few hundred thousand distinct CDR3 sequences, with roughly 12% appearing a single time and around 8.4% taken by the ten largest. The sample consisted of blood, either unsorted or a sorted T cell fraction (not recorded which). These receptors came from a female donor with ankylosing spondylitis or in good health (not recorded which).

This clonotype came up many times. The chain joins TRBV20-1 to TRBJ2-7, with D possibly being TRBD1 (6 bases). Germline V lookup: CDR1 DFQATT, CDR2 SNEGSKA (reference sequence). V was pared by 3 bases and J by 5 bases, with 11 bases between. CDR3 size: 12 residues. In nucleotides, the CDR3 is TGCAGTGCTAGCCAGGGGTCCGACGAGCAGTACTTC. Protein product: CSASQGSDEQYF.

Many counts were recorded for this clonotype. This rearrangement joins TRBV5-1 to TRBJ2-3, with unresolved D. V lost 5 bases, J lost 2 bases, and 12 bases lay in between. The V gene's germline CDR1 is SGHRS and CDR2 YFSETQ. The CDR3 extends over 14 amino acids. CDR3 sequence: CASRGQPSTDTQYF. DNA for the CDR3: TGCGCCAGCAGGGGCCAGCCTTCCACAGATACGCAGTATTTT.

V gene TRBV7-2 combines with J gene TRBJ2-2, with D perhaps TRBD2 (6 bases). The CDR3 has 16 amino acids. CDR1 is SGHTA and CDR2 is FQGNSA in the germline V gene. Deletions cut 5 bases from V and 1 base from J, with 14 bases between. CDR3: CASSPSWEVNTGELFF. The CDR3 region has the DNA TGTGCCAGCAGCCCCTCATGGGAGGTGAACACCGGGGAGCTGTTTTTT. The full variable domain, completed using reference TRBV7-2 and TRBJ2-2, is GAGVSQSPSNKVTEKGKDVELRCDPISGHTALYWYRQSLGQGLEFLIYFQGNSAPDKSGLPSDRFSAERTGGSVSTLTIQRTQQEDSAVYLCASSPSWEVNTGELFFGEGSRLTVL.

As to this clonotype: A single base separates this from a much larger clone, so it may be a read error. This chain links TRBV5-1 with TRBJ2-1, with 14 bases aligning to TRBD2. Germline values: CDR1 SGHRS, CDR2 YFSETQ. CDR3 length: 18 residues. With V trimmed by 9 bases and J by 0 bases, 11 bases remained unmatched. This chain's CDR3 is CATGTSGGHDYSYNEQFF. In DNA form, the CDR3 reads TGCGCCACCGGGACTAGCGGGGGACACGATTACTCCTACAATGAGCAGTTCTTC.

This clonotype has ten or more counts. This chain uses TRBV5-1 with TRBJ2-1; 8 nucleotides align to TRBD1. Germline V CDR1 and CDR2: SGHRS, YFSETQ. The CDR3 contains 14 residues. With 2 bases clipped from V and 8 bases from J, the junction kept 6 bases outside the gene matches. For the CDR3, the DNA is TGCGCCAGCAGCTTCGGACAGGGTGGTCATGAGCAGTTCTTC. Encoded protein: CASSFGQGGHEQFF.

There are many counts of this clonotype. The gene calls are TRBV12-5 and TRBJ2-7; the D gene is possibly TRBD1 (6 bases). Germline V gene sequence: CDR1 LGHNT, CDR2 FRNRAP. Trimming shortened V by 1 base and J by 5 bases, and 15 bases separated the two germline ends. The CDR3 consists of 15 residues. In DNA, the CDR3 is TGTGCTAGTGGTTTGGGCCCAGACAGGCTCCACGAGCAGTACTTC. Protein product: CASGLGPDRLHEQYF.

In its sample, this clonotype was seen many times. The chain links TRBV20-1 to TRBJ2-3; the D is unclear. Trimming pared 4 bases from V and 2 bases from J, leaving 13 bases between. Germline CDR1 is DFQATT and CDR2 is SNEGSKA (reference sequence). This CDR3 comprises 14 residues. Here the CDR3 DNA reads TGCAGTGCTAACGCCCAAGGTCCCACAGATACGCAGTATTTT. As protein: CSANAQGPTDTQYF.

Only a few counts were recorded for this clonotype. The rearrangement links TRBV28 to TRBJ2-7, with TRBD2 as a possible D gene (5 bases). V lost 4 bases and J 5 bases, leaving 9 bases between the germline ends. Per the germline V gene, CDR1 is MDHEN and CDR2 is SYDVKM. CDR3 length: 12 residues. DNA of the CDR3: TGTGCCAGCAGTTCTGGGAGCCACGAGCAGTACTTC. It is translated as CASSSGSHEQYF.

This clonotype came up many times. The chain joins TRBV9 to TRBJ2-1, with 11 bases fitting TRBD2. V was pared by 4 bases and J by 5 bases, with 8 bases of the junction left unmatched. The length of the CDR3 is 16 residues. Germline-derived CDR1 and CDR2 are SGDLS and YYNGEE. CDR3 coding DNA: TGTGCCAGCAGCTTCCCGACTAGCGGGGTTGACAATGAGCAGTTCTTC. Its protein is CASSFPTSGVDNEQFF.

A remark on this clonotype: A much larger clonotype is one base distant, so this may be a read error. The V and J genes are TRBV5-1 and TRBJ1-2, with a weak D call TRBD1 (5 bases). Germline V gene sequence: CDR1 SGHRS, CDR2 YFSETQ. The CDR3 loop spans 15 amino acids. CDR3 region: CASRPQAQGNYGDTF. The DNA for the CDR3 is TGCGCCAGCAGACCTCAAGCCCAGGGTAACTATGGCGACACCTTC.

In its sample, this clonotype was seen many times. The chain carries TRBV7-8 and TRBJ2-7; D gene unclear. The CDR3 is 12 amino acids. Trimming removed 8 bases at V and 4 bases at J, with 12 bases between. CDR1 and CDR2 from the germline V gene are SGHVS and FQNEAQ. This CDR3 is CASLSREYEQYF. CDR3 nucleotide sequence: TGTGCCAGCTTAAGCCGAGAGTACGAGCAGTACTTC.

This clonotype has at least ten counts. This rearrangement joins TRBV10-1 to TRBJ2-2; possibly TRBD2 for D (6 bases). The V end lost 4 bases, the J end lost 0 bases, and 18 bases lay between the germline ends. Germline V CDR1 and CDR2: WNHNN, SYGVQD (reference sequence). CDR3 length: 18 amino acids. CDR3 region: CASSVGPREPANTGELFF. The CDR3 coding sequence is TGCGCCAGCAGTGTTGGACCTCGGGAGCCTGCGAACACCGGGGAGCTGTTTTTT.

Ten or more counts support this clonotype. The gene calls are TRBV20-1 and TRBJ2-2, with no clear D. Trimming cost V 0 bases and J 6 bases, with 14 bases left between them. Germline CDR1 DFQATT, CDR2 SNEGSKA (reference sequence). The CDR3 spans 15 residues. The CDR3 nucleotides are TGCAGTGCTAGAGATCGAAGAGCATGGGCCGGGGAGCTGTTTTTT. Translating it yields CSARDRRAWAGELFF.

The sample holds a few counts of this clonotype. This chain links TRBV10-3 with TRBJ1-6; D gene ambiguous. From germline, CDR1 is ENHRY and CDR2 SYGVKD. Trimming pared 6 bases from V and 7 bases from J, leaving 13 bases between. The CDR3 has 14 amino acids. The CDR3 DNA is TGTGCCATCAGCTCAGAGGGCTTGAATTCACCCCTCCACTTT. Translating gives CAISSEGLNSPLHF.

Concerning this clonotype: A much larger clone lies one base from this, so it may be a read error. The V and J genes are TRBV12-3 or TRBV12-4 and TRBJ1-1; D remains ambiguous. This CDR3 comprises 11 residues. The V gene lost 7 bases and the J gene lost 1 base, with 4 bases spanning the gap. Written as DNA, the CDR3 is TGTGCCAGCACCAAGAACACTGAAGCTTTCTTT. It is translated as CASTKNTEAFF.

The sample holds many counts of this clonotype. This sequence joins TRBV7-9 and TRBJ2-1; D unresolved. Trimming shortened V by 5 bases and J by 9 bases, and 5 bases separated the two germline ends. The CDR3 has 10 amino acids. Germline V gene sequence: CDR1 SEHNR, CDR2 FQNEAQ (reference sequence). CDR3 residues: CASSLGEQFF. CDR3 nucleotides: TGTGCCAGCAGCCTGGGTGAGCAGTTCTTC.

In its sample, this clonotype was seen many times. V and J are TRBV20-1 and TRBJ1-6; TRBD1 might be the D (6 bases). CDR3 size: 14 residues. The germline V and J ends were trimmed by 3 bases and 6 bases, with 12 bases remaining between them. CDR1 DFQATT and CDR2 SNEGSKA come from the germline V gene (reference sequence). The CDR3 reads CSASLAGANSPLHF. The CDR3 coding sequence is TGCAGTGCTAGTCTCGCAGGGGCTAATTCACCCCTCCACTTT.

This clonotype was picked up many times. The chain carries TRBV7-2 and TRBJ2-3, with unresolved D. The length of the CDR3 is 12 residues. V shed 5 bases and J shed 2 bases, with 5 bases lying between them. Germline assignment: CDR1 SGHTA and CDR2 FQGNSA. CDR3 sequence: CASSLYTDTQYF. CDR3 bases: TGTGCCAGCAGCCTATACACAGATACGCAGTATTTT.

In this sample, this clonotype turned up many times. This chain uses TRBV20-1 with TRBJ2-1; the match to TRBD2 covers 9 bases. V shed 6 bases, J shed 4 bases, and the junction held 13 bases outside the gene matches. This CDR3 contains 16 residues. Germline assignment: CDR1 DFQATT and CDR2 SNEGSKA (reference sequence). The chain's CDR3 is CSANPPGLAIYNEQFF. The CDR3 nucleotides are TGCAGTGCCAATCCTCCGGGACTAGCCATTTACAATGAGCAGTTCTTC.

This clonotype was recorded a few times. This rearrangement joins TRBV6-5 to TRBJ1-6; unclear D gene. Per germline, CDR1 MNHEY and CDR2 SVGAGI. This CDR3 contains 13 residues. Trimming cost V 2 bases and J 5 bases, with 4 bases left between them. The CDR3 loop is CASSYRDNSPLHF. The CDR3 DNA follows: TGTGCCAGCAGTTACAGGGATAATTCACCCCTCCACTTT.

This clonotype was observed at least ten times. The gene calls are TRBV3-1 and TRBJ1-2; the match to TRBD1 covers 7 bases. Germline-derived CDR1 and CDR2 are LGHDT and YNNKEL (reference sequence). V lost 1 base, J lost 4 bases, and 3 bases stayed unmatched. The CDR3 runs 14 residues. The CDR3 sequence: CASSQGTGIYGYTF. CDR3 nucleotides: TGTGCCAGCAGCCAAGGGACAGGCATCTATGGCTACACCTTC.

This clonotype was found many times. The chain carries TRBV29-1 and TRBJ2-3; 8 bases line up with TRBD2. Germline-derived CDR1 and CDR2 are SQVTM and ANQGSEA. The CDR3 is 13 residues long. Germline trimming cut 3 bases from V and 5 bases from J; bases unmatched to any gene: 4. CDR3 sequence: CSVDPGREDTQYF. CDR3 sequence (DNA): TGCAGCGTTGATCCCGGGAGGGAAGATACGCAGTATTTT.

The sample holds many counts of this clonotype. The genes are TRBV12-3 or TRBV12-4 and TRBJ1-5, with unresolved D. The CDR3 covers 14 residues. The V end lost 5 bases, the J end lost 2 bases, and 10 bases lay between the germline ends. The DNA of the CDR3 is TGTGCCAGCAGTGGGTGGGGTCGCAATCAGCCCCAGCATTTT. It encodes CASSGWGRNQPQHF.